This T cell receptor beta chain derives from a study of T cell responses to AZD1222 COVID-19 vaccine. Points from the study as a whole: Unmutated regions of variants are reportedly targeted by nearly half of spike-specific TCRs. Distributed over spike, vaccine-associated CD4 TCRs predominated at 160-218 and 743-854.

TCRdb keeps only in-frame clones here, not all; method: immunoSEQ multiplex PCR. The sample has about 63,000 clones, 83% seen once; the top ten hold 6.5%. Second-dose recipients at about 4 or about 12 weeks were treated as one pooled group. In the case of this clone: Its antigen remains unknown.

The CDR3 spans 15 residues. The germline V gene has CDR1 SNHLY and CDR2 FYNNEI. V shed 7 bases, J shed 0 bases, and the junction held 6 bases outside the gene matches. The chain combines TRBV2 with TRBJ1-5; 7 positions match TRBD1. The sequencing here drew on peripheral blood, taken 28 days after the second AZD1222 dose. The origin of this receptor is an adult who received the AZD1222 COVID-19 vaccine. CDR3 nucleotide sequence: TGTGCCAGCAAACGGGACAGACATAGCAATCAGCCCCAGCATTTT. Protein product: CASKRDRHSNQPQHF.